The rows below give T cell receptor beta chains drawn from one sample of a study of shared clonotypes between healthy human individuals. The method was immunoSEQ multiplex PCR; TCRdb's version includes in-frame clones alone and lacks a portion of them. The sample has 550,000 to 700,000 clones, 60% to 75% seen once. Sequencing used memory CD4+ T cells sorted from blood. All receptors come from a woman aged 25 to 45 in good health. The CDR3 runs from the conserved cysteine through the conserved F or W. A D gene is named only where the DNA matches it firmly. Expanded clones are given a class, and other clones once, few, many or no size at all.

d_call: -; clone_size: few; v_call: TRBV28; j_call: TRBJ2-1; cdr3_length: 14; cdr3_aa: CATSVQAGKNEQFF; cdr3_nt: TGTGCCACCTCGGTACAGGCGGGAAAGAATGAGCAGTTCTTC
d_call: -; clone_size: -; v_call: TRBV5-1; j_call: TRBJ1-2; cdr3_length: 13; cdr3_aa: CASSSEGGYGYTF; cdr3_nt: TGCGCCAGCAGCTCGGAGGGGGGCTATGGCTACACCTTC
d_call: -; clone_size: -; v_call: TRBV27; j_call: TRBJ1-6; cdr3_length: 16; cdr3_aa: CASSFLLTGINSPLHF; cdr3_nt: TGTGCCAGCAGTTTCCTCCTGACAGGCATAAATTCACCCCTCCACTTT
d_call: TRBD2; clone_size: -; v_call: TRBV25-1; j_call: TRBJ2-1; cdr3_length: 14; cdr3_aa: CASSDRLANNEQFF; cdr3_nt: TGTGCCAGCAGTGATCGACTAGCCAACAATGAGCAGTTCTTC
d_call: -; clone_size: -; v_call: TRBV28; j_call: TRBJ2-5; cdr3_length: 17; cdr3_aa: CASSFKGEVGSRKTQYF; cdr3_nt: TGTGCCAGCAGTTTTAAGGGGGAGGTGGGATCTAGGAAGACCCAGTACTTC
d_call: -; clone_size: few; v_call: TRBV7-2; j_call: TRBJ2-3; cdr3_length: 15; cdr3_aa: CASSFNGGSTDTQYF; cdr3_nt: TGTGCCAGCAGCTTTAACGGGGGCAGCACAGATACGCAGTATTTT
d_call: -; clone_size: -; v_call: TRBV27; j_call: TRBJ2-1; cdr3_length: 15; cdr3_aa: CASSSPLRDYNEQFF; cdr3_nt: TGTGCCAGCAGTTCTCCCCTCCGGGACTACAATGAGCAGTTCTTC
d_call: -; clone_size: -; v_call: TRBV5-1; j_call: TRBJ2-5; cdr3_length: 16; cdr3_aa: CASSFPPGHSQETQYF; cdr3_nt: TGCGCCAGCAGCTTTCCACCGGGACACAGCCAAGAGACCCAGTACTTC
d_call: TRBD1; clone_size: -; v_call: TRBV25-1; j_call: TRBJ2-4; cdr3_length: 14; cdr3_aa: CASSEESGTGIQYF; cdr3_nt: TGTGCCAGCAGTGAAGAATCCGGGACAGGCATTCAGTACTTC
d_call: -; clone_size: -; v_call: TRBV6-5; j_call: TRBJ2-3; cdr3_length: 14; cdr3_aa: CASSPSYNTDTQYF; cdr3_nt: TGTGCCAGCAGTCCCTCATACAACACAGATACGCAGTATTTT
d_call: TRBD2; clone_size: -; v_call: TRBV28; j_call: TRBJ2-1; cdr3_length: 18; cdr3_aa: CASRSGTSGVSSYNEQFF; cdr3_nt: TGTGCCAGCAGGTCCGGGACTAGCGGGGTAAGCTCCTACAATGAGCAGTTCTTC
d_call: -; clone_size: -; v_call: TRBV4-2; j_call: TRBJ2-3; cdr3_length: 16; cdr3_aa: CASSPSLLAVTDTQYF; cdr3_nt: TGTGCCAGCAGCCCCTCTCTATTAGCGGTCACAGATACGCAGTATTTT
d_call: TRBD1; clone_size: -; v_call: TRBV7-3; j_call: TRBJ2-2; cdr3_length: 13; cdr3_aa: CASSLRQGGELFF; cdr3_nt: TGTGCCAGCAGCCTAAGACAGGGCGGGGAGCTGTTTTTT
d_call: TRBD1; clone_size: -; v_call: TRBV27; j_call: TRBJ1-4; cdr3_length: 17; cdr3_aa: CASSKIYGTDMYEKLFF; cdr3_nt: TGTGCCAGCAGTAAAATCTACGGGACAGATATGTACGAAAAACTGTTTTTT